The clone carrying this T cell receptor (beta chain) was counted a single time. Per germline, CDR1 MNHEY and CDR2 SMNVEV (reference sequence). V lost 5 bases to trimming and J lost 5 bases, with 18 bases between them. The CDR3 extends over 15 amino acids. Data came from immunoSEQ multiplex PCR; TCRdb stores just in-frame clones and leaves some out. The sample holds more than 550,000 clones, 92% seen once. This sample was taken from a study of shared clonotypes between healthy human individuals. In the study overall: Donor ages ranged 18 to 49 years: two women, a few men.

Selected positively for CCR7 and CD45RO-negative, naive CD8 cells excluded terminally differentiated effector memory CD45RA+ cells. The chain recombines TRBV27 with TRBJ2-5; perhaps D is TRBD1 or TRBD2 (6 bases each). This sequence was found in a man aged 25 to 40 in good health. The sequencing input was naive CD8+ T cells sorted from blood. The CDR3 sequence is CASSLSGGSYETQYF. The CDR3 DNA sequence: TGTGCCAGCAGTCTGTCCGGGGGCAGTTACGAGACCCAGTACTTC.